These 32 T cell receptor beta chains originate from one sample sequenced in a study of shared clonotypes between healthy human individuals. The repertoire was sequenced with immunoSEQ multiplex PCR; TCRdb's copy has only in-frame clones and lacks some. The sample shows around 2.5 million clones, 93% of them seen only once. Sequencing used naive CD4+ T cells from PBMCs. Described subset: CD45RA+ positively selected. These receptors came from a man between 18 and 35 years old in good health. Some clones in this sample may be carry-over from other donors' samples.

This sequence joins TRBV18 and TRBJ1-5; D may be TRBD1 (5 bases). With 3 bases removed from V and 5 bases from J, the gap between germline ends came to 14 bases. CDR1 is KGHSH, CDR2 LQKENI, per germline. CDR3 length: 15 residues. CDR3 nucleotides: TGTGCCAGCTCACCGGTTTTCGGGGGAGATCAGCCCCAGCATTTT. Translated: CASSPVFGGDQPQHF.

The chain employs TRBV19 and TRBJ2-5, with 8 bases aligning to TRBD2. The J segment lost 3 bases and the V segment lost 1 base, leaving 7 bases of the junction unmatched. The germline V gene encodes CDR1 LNHDA and CDR2 SQIVND (reference sequence). The CDR3 contains 16 residues. CDR3 nucleotide sequence: TGTGCCAGTAGTATAGGGACTAGCCTACGGGAAGAGACCCAGTACTTC. Amino acids: CASSIGTSLREETQYF.

The genes are TRBV6-6 and TRBJ1-5, with 8 positions matching TRBD1. This CDR3 has 16 amino acids. Per germline, CDR1 MNHNY and CDR2 SVGAGI (reference sequence). With V trimmed by 7 bases and J by 7 bases, 15 bases remained unmatched. This CDR3 is CASTRTAGGAGQPQHF. The CDR3 DNA follows: TGTGCCAGCACCCGCACGGCAGGGGGCGCCGGACAGCCCCAGCATTTT.

The chain employs TRBV28 and TRBJ2-7; D is perhaps TRBD1 (6 bases). This CDR3 contains 16 residues. Germline CDR1 and CDR2: MDHEN and SYDVKM. V dropped 5 bases and J dropped 5 bases, with 22 bases sitting between them. For the CDR3, the DNA is TGTGCCAGCAGTCCCTCACAGGGTTTAGGGCCACACGAGCAGTACTTC. This sequence encodes CASSPSQGLGPHEQYF.

This clone showed up just once. The sample carries other DNA sequences with the same CDR3. The chain recombines TRBV4-1 with TRBJ2-7; 9 nucleotides agree with TRBD1. This CDR3 has 14 residues. The J segment lost 2 bases and the V segment lost 1 base, leaving 0 bases of the junction unmatched. Germline CDR1 reads MGHRA; CDR2 reads YSYEKL. The CDR3 protein is CASSQGQGAYEQYF. DNA for the CDR3: TGCGCCAGCAGCCAAGGACAGGGGGCCTACGAGCAGTACTTC.

The chain has TRBV5-4 and TRBJ2-2, with 16 bases matching TRBD2. Per the germline V gene, CDR1 is SGHNT and CDR2 is YYREEE (reference sequence). V shed 6 bases and J 5 bases; nucleotides not matched to a gene: 10. The CDR3 is 18 residues long. The CDR3 DNA sequence: TGTGCCAGCACCTCTGGGGGACTAGCGGGAGGGCCAACCGGGGAGCTGTTTTTT. Translating gives CASTSGGLAGGPTGELFF.

The rearrangement joins TRBV5-8 to TRBJ1-5, with D uncertain. CDR1 is SGHTS and CDR2 is YDEGEE in the germline V gene. This CDR3 contains 12 residues. Trimming left V 0 bases short and J 6 bases short, with 4 bases between. This CDR3 reads CASSLAIQPQHF. The CDR3 coding sequence is TGTGCCAGCAGCTTGGCCATTCAGCCCCAGCATTTT.

The rearrangement uses TRBV7-9 and TRBJ2-3; 9 nucleotides align to TRBD1. CDR1 and CDR2 (germline): SEHNR, FQNEAQ (reference sequence). The CDR3 is 17 amino acids. Germline trimming cut 3 bases from V and 4 bases from J; bases unmatched to any gene: 11. The CDR3 is CASSFSLGQGLSDTQYF. The CDR3 DNA follows: TGTGCCAGCAGCTTCTCGCTGGGACAGGGACTTTCAGATACGCAGTATTTT.

About this clone: Other DNA sequences of this sample code for an identical CDR3. The chain combines TRBV6-6 with TRBJ1-1; the D is unclear. The V and J ends lost 0 bases and 5 bases respectively, with 7 bases between them. CDR1 MNHNY and CDR2 SVGAGI come from the germline V gene (reference sequence). This CDR3 is built from 13 residues. The CDR3 DNA sequence: TGTGCCAGCAGTTACTCGATAGGGACTGAAGCTTTCTTT. This sequence encodes CASSYSIGTEAFF.

The chain is built from TRBV7-9 and TRBJ2-2, with TRBD2 matching 12 bases. The CDR3 has 15 residues. Trimming cost V 6 bases and J 5 bases; bases outside gene matches: 4. Germline CDR1 is SEHNR and CDR2 is FQNEAQ (reference sequence). Written as DNA, the CDR3 is TGTGCCAGCAGACCGACTAGCGGGAGTACCGGGGAGCTGTTTTTT. Its translation: CASRPTSGSTGELFF.

Concerning this clone: Other nucleotide sequences in the sample specify the same CDR3. Written as DNA, the CDR3 is TGTGCCAGCTCACCTCCTAGCGGGGGCACAGATACGCAGTATTTT. It translates to CASSPPSGGTDTQYF. The V call is TRBV18, the J call TRBJ2-3, with 9 bases aligning to TRBD2. This CDR3 spans 15 amino acids. V was clipped by 3 bases and J by 1 base; unmatched bases: 2. Germline V lookup: CDR1 KGHSH, CDR2 LQKENI.

The chain has TRBV28 and TRBJ1-2; no firm D call. Per germline, CDR1 MDHEN and CDR2 SYDVKM. The V end was cut by 7 bases, the J end by 1 base, with 10 bases between. The CDR3 is 13 residues long. CDR3 loop: CASTTGGNYGYTF. CDR3 nucleotides: TGTGCCAGCACCACTGGCGGTAACTATGGCTACACCTTC.

This clone was counted a single time. The gene calls are TRBV5-1 and TRBJ2-7; 9 bases fit TRBD1. This CDR3 has 15 residues. CDR1 is SGHRS, CDR2 YFSETQ, per germline. V shed 9 bases and J 4 bases; nucleotides not matched to a gene: 14. The CDR3 sequence: CATSVGGQGLYEQYF. The DNA of the CDR3 is TGCGCCACCTCGGTTGGGGGACAGGGTTTATACGAGCAGTACTTC.

The chain recombines TRBV5-1 with TRBJ2-5, with a possible D match to TRBD2 (5 bases). Germline V gives CDR1 SGHRS, CDR2 YFSETQ. The V and J ends lost 0 bases and 5 bases respectively, with 14 bases between them. CDR3 size: 15 residues. In nucleotides, the CDR3 is TGCGCCAGCAGCTTGGATGGAGGAGACCCCGAGACCCAGTACTTC. This codes for CASSLDGGDPETQYF.

The chain is built from TRBV5-1 and TRBJ2-7, with 8 bases identical to TRBD2. With 3 bases clipped from V and 7 bases from J, the junction kept 12 bases outside the gene matches. This CDR3 comprises 15 residues. CDR1 and CDR2 (germline): SGHRS, YFSETQ. Here the CDR3 DNA reads TGCGCCAGCAGCTGGGGGCCCGGGGGGGGCCGGGAGCAGTACTTC. The encoded protein is CASSWGPGGGREQYF. Full variable domain (rest looked up from reference TRBV5-1 and TRBJ2-7): KAGVTQTPRYLIKTRGQQVTLSCSPISGHRSVSWYQQTPGQGLQFLFEYFSETQRNKGNFPGRFSGRQFSNSRSEMNVSTLELGDSALYLCASSWGPGGGREQYFGPGTRLTVT.

This chain connects TRBV7-9 to TRBJ2-4; possibly TRBD1 for D (5 bases). The V and J ends lost 5 bases and 3 bases respectively, with 14 bases between them. The CDR3 sequence is 15 residues long. Germline loops: CDR1 SEHNR, CDR2 FQNEAQ (reference sequence). CDR3 sequence (DNA): TGTGCCAGCAGCCCGACCAGGGATATCAAAAACATTCAGTACTTC. Amino acids: CASSPTRDIKNIQYF.

V and J are TRBV4-1 and TRBJ2-5; 9 bases align to TRBD1. Germline CDR1 MGHRA, CDR2 YSYEKL. The CDR3 contains 15 residues. The V segment lost 6 bases and the J segment 3 bases; nucleotides outside the gene matches: 8. CDR3 protein: CASSPGTGRKETQYF. CDR3 nucleotides: TGCGCCAGCAGTCCAGGGACAGGGAGAAAAGAGACCCAGTACTTC.

Turning to this clone: This CDR3 is also generated by other DNA sequences in the sample. The chain employs TRBV4-2 and TRBJ2-1; the D call may be TRBD1 or TRBD2 (5 bases each). Germline assignment: CDR1 LGHNA and CDR2 YNFKEQ. This CDR3 contains 16 residues. V gave up 0 bases and J gave up 3 bases, with 12 bases separating them. The DNA for the CDR3 is TGTGCCAGCAGCCAAGATAGGGAGAGGGGCTACAATGAGCAGTTCTTC. Translated: CASSQDRERGYNEQFF.

The rearrangement joins TRBV21-1 to TRBJ1-4; whether TRBD1, the table's D call, matches the DNA was not checked. TRBV21-1 is deemed a pseudogene. CDR3 size: 13 residues. The CDR3 sequence: CASPGQGGEKLFF. Here the CDR3 DNA reads TGTGCCAGCCCCGGACAGGGAGGGGAAAAACTGTTTTTT.

The V and J genes are TRBV7-9 and TRBJ1-2; TRBD1 matches at 7 bases. The CDR3 sequence is 16 residues long. With 2 bases clipped from V and 0 bases from J, the junction kept 6 bases outside the gene matches. Germline V gives CDR1 SEHNR, CDR2 FQNEAQ (reference sequence). Written as DNA, the CDR3 is TGTGCCAGCAGCTTACGGACAGGCCAACCTAACTATGGCTACACCTTC. It is translated as CASSLRTGQPNYGYTF.

The chain carries TRBV4-2 and TRBJ2-1; TRBD2 aligns across 7 bases. CDR1 LGHNA and CDR2 YNFKEQ come from the germline V gene. CDR3 length equals 14 residues. The V gene end was trimmed by 4 bases and the J gene end by 7 bases; junction bases not matched to a gene: 7. The CDR3 bases are TGTGCCAGCAGCCCCCGACTAGCAGGAAATGAGCAGTTCTTC. Translating it yields CASSPRLAGNEQFF.

The V gene is TRBV11-1, the J gene TRBJ2-1; 9 bases map to TRBD2. Germline assignment: CDR1 SGHAT and CDR2 FQDESV (reference sequence). CDR3 length equals 15 residues. V shed 5 bases and J 5 bases; nucleotides not matched to a gene: 7. The CDR3 is CASSKLAGDNNEQFF. The CDR3 bases are TGTGCCAGCAGCAAACTAGCGGGTGACAACAATGAGCAGTTCTTC.

The CDR3 loop is CASSFLRGPPLREKLFF. CDR3 in DNA: TGTGCCAGCAGCTTCCTTAGGGGGCCGCCTTTGCGGGAAAAACTGTTTTTT. The V gene is TRBV7-9, the J gene TRBJ1-4; 7 bases match TRBD1. The CDR3 has 17 amino acids. J lost 8 bases, V lost 3 bases, and 15 bases had no gene match. Germline assignment: CDR1 SEHNR and CDR2 FQNEAQ (reference sequence).

This rearrangement joins TRBV19 to TRBJ1-1; TRBD1 matches at 9 bases. Per germline, CDR1 LNHDA and CDR2 SQIVND (reference sequence). This CDR3 has 15 residues. The V and J ends lost 5 bases and 0 bases, in that order; junction bases with no gene match: 4. CDR3: CASSLGQGLNTEAFF. CDR3 sequence (DNA): TGTGCCAGTAGTCTCGGACAGGGGCTGAACACTGAAGCTTTCTTT.

The chain recombines TRBV7-9 with TRBJ1-3; tentatively, D is TRBD1 (6 bases). The CDR3 sequence is 16 residues long. V lost 5 bases, J lost 0 bases, and 14 bases lay in between. The germline V gene has CDR1 SEHNR and CDR2 FQNEAQ (reference sequence). The CDR3 loop is CASSPGAASSGNTIYF. DNA of the CDR3: TGTGCCAGCAGCCCGGGGGCGGCGAGCTCTGGAAACACCATATATTTT.

The genes are TRBV21-1 and TRBJ1-2. TRBV21-1 is a listed pseudogene. The CDR3 spans 14 residues. CDR3 protein: CASRPEGQLKGYTF. CDR3 nucleotides: TGTGCCAGCAGGCCGGAGGGTCAGTTAAAGGGCTACACCTTC.

This chain uses TRBV5-6 with TRBJ2-7; perhaps TRBD2 as D (6 bases). V was cut by 2 bases and J by 9 bases, with 18 bases left in between. The germline gives CDR1 SGHDT, CDR2 YYEEEE. The CDR3 spans 14 residues. The chain's CDR3 is CASSFTGLSNGQYF. The CDR3 nucleotides are TGTGCCAGCAGCTTCACGGGACTCTCTAACGGGCAGTACTTC.

In this sample, this clone turned up once. V and J are TRBV6-5 and TRBJ1-2, with 9 bases fitting TRBD1. The CDR3 runs 15 residues. Germline-derived CDR1 and CDR2 are MNHEY and SVGAGI. J lost 2 bases, V lost 5 bases, and 6 bases had no gene match. As DNA, the CDR3 is TGTGCCAGCAGTGCCCCCGGGACAGGGAACTATGGCTACACCTTC. This gives the protein CASSAPGTGNYGYTF.

This clone appeared a single time. The chain is built from TRBV9 and TRBJ1-2; D gene uncertain. Germline values: CDR1 SGDLS, CDR2 YYNGEE. The CDR3 contains 15 residues. The ends were cut back, 4 bases at V and 4 bases at J, with 17 bases in the middle. The CDR3 spells CASSPYFEEAYGYTF. Written as DNA, the CDR3 is TGTGCCAGCAGCCCCTACTTTGAGGAAGCCTATGGCTACACCTTC.

The rearrangement joins TRBV7-9 to TRBJ2-2; either TRBD1 or TRBD2 may supply D (5 bases each). Germline CDR1 and CDR2: SEHNR and FQNEAQ (reference sequence). The V and J ends lost 1 base and 5 bases respectively, with 8 bases between them. The CDR3 sequence is 14 residues long. CDR3 residues: CASSLVGETGELFF. The CDR3 region has the DNA TGTGCCAGCAGCTTAGTGGGGGAAACCGGGGAGCTGTTTTTT.

The chain links TRBV27 to TRBJ2-1, with no clear D. The CDR3 loop spans 13 amino acids. Trimming cost V 3 bases and J 7 bases, with 10 bases left between them. CDR1 and CDR2 from the germline V gene are MNHEY and SMNVEV (reference sequence). The CDR3 loop is CASSFFSKNEQFF. CDR3 nucleotide sequence: TGTGCCAGCAGTTTTTTTTCGAAGAATGAGCAGTTCTTC.

This clone has just one count. The chain uses TRBV5-1 and TRBJ2-3; D is ambiguous. This CDR3 is built from 13 residues. The V end was cut by 2 bases, the J end by 2 bases, with 6 bases between. The germline gives CDR1 SGHRS, CDR2 YFSETQ. CDR3 residues: CASSLIDTDTQYF. CDR3 coding DNA: TGCGCCAGCAGCTTAATCGACACAGATACGCAGTATTTT.